This T cell receptor beta chain was sequenced for a study of blood T cell repertoires in COVID-19. Across the whole study: The samples span acute and convalescent COVID-19 from the United States, Italy and Spain.

CDR3 length: 14 residues. Germline V lookup: CDR1 SGDLS, CDR2 YYNGEE. Trimming cost V 0 bases and J 4 bases; bases outside gene matches: 1. This clone came up a few times. Per the authors' pipeline: Using reference gene primer amplification, nucleated cell counts were estimated. The assay was immunoSEQ multiplex PCR, and TCRdb's table has in-frame clones only and misses some. That table supplies the V and J calls and clone size; D and trimming were determined from the DNA. The sample yields 60,000 to 95,000 clones, 87% seen once. The V call is TRBV9, the J call TRBJ1-1, with TRBD1 matching 9 bases. The TCR was taken from a woman aged 45-65 years with acute or convalescent COVID-19. Sequencing was carried out using peripheral blood. The CDR3 bases are TGTGCCAGCAGCGTAGAGGGACAGGGCACTGAAGCTTTCTTT. Protein: CASSVEGQGTEAFF.